The rows below give T cell receptor beta chains drawn from one sample of a study of TIL therapy for anti-PD-1-resistant metastatic lung cancer. The protocol was immunoSEQ multiplex PCR, while the TCRdb copy is restricted to in-frame clones and leaves out a portion. The top ten hold about 5% of the sample, which has 50,000 or so clones, around three quarters seen once. The specimen comprised blood, sampled at baseline. These receptors were obtained from a woman aged 30 to 85 with non-small cell lung cancer. Each CDR3 is given with its conserved first and last residue. D genes are given only for firm matches. Clone size, where shown, is once, few, many, or a class for clones that have expanded.

V	D	size	J	CDR3	DNA
TRBV7-2	NA	NA	TRBJ2-7	CASRPLDTHEQYF	TGTGCCAGCAGACCCTTGGATACCCACGAGCAGTACTTC
TRBV7-8	TRBD1	NA	TRBJ2-4	CASRTRDRGYF	TGTGCCAGCAGGACCCGGGACAGGGGTTACTTC
TRBV5-1	TRBD1	NA	TRBJ2-7	CASSPDRAYEQYF	TGCGCCAGCAGCCCGGACAGGGCCTACGAGCAGTACTTC
TRBV7-2	NA	NA	TRBJ1-3	CASSQRDPRGGTIYF	TGTGCCAGCAGCCAAAGGGACCCCCGAGGGGGCACCATATATTTT
TRBV5-1	NA	NA	TRBJ1-2	CASSLADLTGGYTF	TGCGCCAGCAGCTTGGCGGATCTTACTGGAGGCTACACCTTC
TRBV27	TRBD1	NA	TRBJ1-2	CASSLWYNGQGRGYTF	TGTGCCAGCAGTTTATGGTATAACGGACAGGGTAGGGGCTACACCTTC
TRBV4-1	NA	NA	TRBJ1-1	CASSRGERGNTEAFF	TGCGCCAGCAGCCGAGGGGAGAGGGGAAACACTGAAGCTTTCTTT
TRBV10-3	NA	NA	TRBJ2-7	CAISDGLTTYEQYF	TGTGCCATCAGTGATGGACTGACAACCTACGAGCAGTACTTC
TRBV14	TRBD1	few	TRBJ2-1	CASSQNPAWDRGYNEQFF	TGTGCCAGCAGCCAAAACCCGGCTTGGGACAGGGGATACAATGAGCAGTTCTTC
TRBV30	NA	few	TRBJ2-5	CAWIAAYQETQYF	TGTGCCTGGATAGCGGCCTACCAAGAGACCCAGTACTTC
TRBV11-2	NA	few	TRBJ2-7	CASSLARQGYEQYF	TGTGCCAGCAGCTTAGCGCGGCAGGGCTACGAGCAGTACTTC
TRBV27	TRBD2	NA	TRBJ2-1	CASSSSGGASDEQFF	TGTGCCAGCAGTTCCAGCGGGGGGGCCTCCGATGAGCAGTTCTTC
TRBV6-5	NA	NA	TRBJ1-2	CASSYAGNGYTF	TGTGCCAGCAGTTACGCGGGAAATGGCTACACCTTC
TRBV19	NA	NA	TRBJ1-4	CASSIGTEIHEKLFF	TGTGCCAGTAGTATAGGGACAGAAATCCATGAAAAACTGTTTTTT
TRBV6-1	TRBD1	NA	TRBJ1-2	CASTGQALIIYGYTF	TGTGCCAGCACCGGACAGGCCCTAATAATCTATGGCTACACCTTC
TRBV28	NA	NA	TRBJ2-7	CASLDSNYEQYF	TGTGCCAGTTTGGACAGCAACTACGAGCAGTACTTC
TRBV7-2	NA	once	TRBJ2-3	CARRWVGTDTQYF	TGTGCCAGGCGATGGGTTGGCACAGATACGCAGTATTTT
TRBV5-4	NA	NA	TRBJ2-2	CASSLVRNTGELFF	TGTGCCAGCAGCTTGGTGAGGAACACCGGGGAGCTGTTTTTT
TRBV28	NA	NA	TRBJ1-4	CASTWTATNEKLFF	TGTGCCAGCACCTGGACAGCAACTAATGAAAAACTGTTTTTT
TRBV7-9	TRBD2	NA	TRBJ2-3	CASSIGLATDTQYF	TGTGCCAGCAGCATCGGACTAGCCACAGATACGCAGTATTTT
TRBV27	TRBD2	once	TRBJ2-3	CASSFLWPTTSGKTDTQYF	TGTGCCAGCAGTTTCCTATGGCCTACAACTAGCGGGAAAACAGATACGCAGTATTTT
TRBV7-9	TRBD1	NA	TRBJ1-2	CASSRDRAGGYTF	TGTGCCAGCAGCCGTGACAGGGCGGGTGGCTACACCTTC
TRBV27	NA	NA	TRBJ2-5	CASSLRSGRPLQETQYF	TGTGCCAGCAGCCTACGCTCGGGACGGCCGTTACAAGAGACCCAGTACTTC